The text below deals with one TCR beta chain. Its antigen remains unidentified. The record originates from a study of neoadjuvant nivolumab and ipilimumab in lung cancer. Study-wide results and caveats: Resected-tumor TCR richness correlated positively with pretherapy blood richness.

The protocol was immunoSEQ multiplex PCR, while the TCRdb copy is restricted to in-frame clones and leaves out a portion. Of fewer than 30,000 clones detected, 76% appear once; the ten largest clones hold roughly 18%. The source is an adult with non-small cell lung cancer. Specimen: tumor tissue, collected after neoadjuvant nivolumab, alone or with ipilimumab, at or shortly before surgery.

CDR3 nucleotides: TGCGCCAGCAGTCTTGGGTATTCCTACGAGCAGTACTTC. It is translated as CASSLGYSYEQYF. V usage is TRBV10-2 and J usage is TRBJ2-7; D is uncertain. Germline V CDR1 and CDR2: WSHSY, SAAADI. V shed 5 bases and J shed 1 base, with 9 bases lying between them. The CDR3 covers 13 residues.